One sample yielded the 15 T cell receptor beta chains listed below, sequenced in a study of T cell responses to AZD1222 COVID-19 vaccine. This table comes from immunoSEQ multiplex PCR, and its TCRdb copy is limited to in-frame clones, with some not included. This table has 56,000 or so clones, 70% to 90% appearing once. Sample: peripheral blood, taken on day 0 of AZD1222 vaccination. Receptors originate from an adult in good health.

This clone turned up a few times. The chain carries TRBV28 and TRBJ1-2, with D perhaps matching TRBD1 (5 bases). This CDR3 has 14 residues. The germline CDR1 and CDR2 sequences are MDHEN and SYDVKM. V was clipped by 4 bases and J by 4 bases, with 13 bases between them. The CDR3 DNA reads as TGTGCCAGCAGTTCCGGGACGGGAGTCTATGGCTACACCTTC. Its translation: CASSSGTGVYGYTF.

This clone was seen just once. The chain couples TRBV27 to TRBJ1-5; 12 nucleotides match TRBD1. The CDR3 is 15 residues long. Germline V CDR1 and CDR2: MNHEY, SMNVEV (reference sequence). V lost 5 bases to trimming and J lost 6 bases; unmatched junction nucleotides: 5. As DNA, the CDR3 is TGTGCCAGCAGTCCAGGGACAGGGGGCCGTCAGCCCCAGCATTTT. Translation gives CASSPGTGGRQPQHF.

The chain employs TRBV19 and TRBJ2-7; 11 bases fit TRBD1. The CDR3 loop spans 16 amino acids. Per germline, CDR1 LNHDA and CDR2 SQIVND (reference sequence). J was trimmed by 4 bases and V by 5 bases; bases with no gene match: 10. CDR3 DNA sequence: TGTGCCAGTAGTCCAGAGGACAGGGGGCTTTCGTACGAGCAGTACTTC. Residues: CASSPEDRGLSYEQYF.

The gene calls are TRBV5-1 and TRBJ2-3, with TRBD1 matching over 8 bases. This CDR3 is built from 15 residues. V was pared by 4 bases and J by 2 bases, with 6 bases of the junction left unmatched. The germline CDR1 and CDR2 sequences are SGHRS and YFSETQ. The CDR3 DNA reads as TGCGCCAGCAGCCAAAGACAGGGGTTCACAGATACGCAGTATTTT. This encodes CASSQRQGFTDTQYF.

This sequence joins TRBV5-5 and TRBJ1-6; no firm D call. Deletions cut 5 bases from V and 4 bases from J, with 19 bases between. Germline V gives CDR1 SGHKS, CDR2 YYEKEE (reference sequence). The CDR3 contains 17 residues. CDR3 nucleotide sequence: TGTGCCAGCAGTCAAACGGCGGGTACCCTATATAATTCACCCCTCCACTTT. Residues: CASSQTAGTLYNSPLHF.

The chain employs TRBV3-1 (or the pseudogene TRBV3-2) and TRBJ2-1; TRBD2 matches 13 bases. V dropped 4 bases and J dropped 8; count of bases not matched to a gene: 2. The CDR3 runs to 14 residues. Germline V CDR1 and CDR2: LGHDT, YNNKEL (reference sequence). CDR3 loop: CASSPGLAGYEQFF. The CDR3 DNA reads TGTGCCAGCAGCCCGGGACTAGCGGGGTATGAGCAGTTCTTC.

The chain carries TRBV15 and TRBJ2-1; D is ambiguous. V lost 6 bases and J 6 bases, leaving 18 bases between the germline ends. Germline V lookup: CDR1 LNHNV, CDR2 YYDKDF (reference sequence). This CDR3 spans 15 amino acids. The CDR3: CATSSGLNPSNEQFF. CDR3 coding DNA: TGTGCCACCAGTTCCGGCCTAAACCCTTCCAATGAGCAGTTCTTC.

This clone was recorded once. This likely traces to a read error, being one base from a far larger clone. The chain couples TRBV28 to TRBJ2-1; 8 bases fit TRBD2. Germline lookup yields CDR1 MDHEN and CDR2 SYDVKM. The CDR3 is 14 residues long. The trim removed 10 bases at V and 1 base at J, leaving 6 bases unmatched. In DNA form, the CDR3 reads TGTGCCACCACCGGGGGGGGGTCCTACAATGAGCAGTTCTTC. This codes for CATTGGGSYNEQFF.

The chain uses TRBV19 and TRBJ1-4; the D gene is possibly TRBD1 (5 bases). This CDR3 spans 15 amino acids. Trimming stripped 5 bases from V and 0 bases from J, with 10 bases between. CDR1 and CDR2 from the germline V gene are LNHDA and SQIVND (reference sequence). The CDR3 DNA sequence: TGTGCCAGTAGTTTTGCAGGGACAACTAATGAAAAACTGTTTTTT. Translated, it gives CASSFAGTTNEKLFF.

The CDR3 sequence is CASSPDHRGPGELFF. CDR3 sequence (DNA): TGTGCCAGCAGTCCCGACCACAGGGGCCCAGGGGAGCTGTTTTTT. The chain recombines TRBV28 with TRBJ2-2; 7 positions agree with TRBD1. V lost 5 bases, J lost 8 bases, and 11 bases stayed unmatched. Germline CDR1 and CDR2: MDHEN and SYDVKM. The CDR3 consists of 15 residues.

The chain recombines TRBV3-1 (or the pseudogene TRBV3-2) with TRBJ1-5; D gene ambiguous. The CDR3 loop spans 13 amino acids. Germline CDR1 LGHDT, CDR2 YNNKEL (reference sequence). Trimming took off 0 bases at V and 3 bases at J, with 3 bases between the two ends. The CDR3 loop reads CASSQDLNQPQHF. For the CDR3, the DNA is TGTGCCAGCAGCCAAGACCTCAATCAGCCCCAGCATTTT.

V is TRBV29-1 and J is TRBJ1-1; the match to TRBD1 covers 8 bases. Looked up from germline, CDR1 is SQVTM and CDR2 is ANQGSEA. J was trimmed by 4 bases and V by 3 bases; bases with no gene match: 1. This CDR3 comprises 12 residues. The CDR3 sequence is CSVDQGATEAFF. DNA of the CDR3: TGCAGCGTTGACCAGGGGGCCACTGAAGCTTTCTTT.

The J gene is TRBJ2-7, the V gene TRBV27; TRBD2 might be the D (6 bases). Trimming took 8 bases from V and 7 from J, leaving 18 bases between them. The CDR3 runs 13 residues. Germline V gene sequence: CDR1 MNHEY, CDR2 SMNVEV (reference sequence). CDR3 in DNA: TGTGCCAGCTCCATTTCGGGGCGGGGTGAGCAGTACTTC. Translating it yields CASSISGRGEQYF.

V usage is TRBV5-6 and J usage is TRBJ1-5; 9 nucleotides match TRBD1. This CDR3 contains 16 residues. CDR1 is SGHDT, CDR2 YYEEEE, per germline. With 2 bases clipped from V and 7 bases from J, the junction kept 10 bases outside the gene matches. The CDR3 DNA reads TGTGCCAGCAGCTTATCGGGACAGGGATTATACCAGCCCCAGCATTTT. It codes for CASSLSGQGLYQPQHF.

The chain is built from TRBV3-1 (or the pseudogene TRBV3-2) and TRBJ1-6; no clear D gene. The germline V gene has CDR1 LGHDT and CDR2 YNNKEL (reference sequence). The CDR3 is 14 residues long. The V end lost 4 bases, the J end lost 0 bases, and 4 bases lay between the germline ends. The CDR3: CASSPSSYNSPLHF. CDR3 DNA: TGTGCCAGCAGCCCAAGCTCCTATAATTCACCCCTCCACTTT.